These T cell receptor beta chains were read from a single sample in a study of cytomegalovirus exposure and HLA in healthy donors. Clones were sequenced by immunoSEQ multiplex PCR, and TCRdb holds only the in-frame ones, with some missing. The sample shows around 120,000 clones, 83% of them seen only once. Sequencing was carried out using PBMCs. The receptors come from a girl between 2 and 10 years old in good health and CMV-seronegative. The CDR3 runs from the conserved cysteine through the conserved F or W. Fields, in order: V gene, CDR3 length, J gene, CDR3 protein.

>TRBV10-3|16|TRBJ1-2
CAISGGITGGDYGYTF
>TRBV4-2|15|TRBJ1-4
CASSTTGSTNEKLFF
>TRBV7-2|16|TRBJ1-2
CASSFLPGASPYGYTF
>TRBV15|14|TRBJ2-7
CATSRAGTAYEQYF
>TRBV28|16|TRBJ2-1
CASSRNPPSGSVYKFF
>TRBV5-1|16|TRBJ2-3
CASSLVLAGGSDTQYF
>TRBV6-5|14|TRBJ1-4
CASKEGHANEKLFF
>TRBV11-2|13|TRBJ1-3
CASSLGLGNTIYF
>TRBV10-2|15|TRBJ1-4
CASSEATGYDEKLFF
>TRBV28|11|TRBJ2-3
CASILGDTQYF
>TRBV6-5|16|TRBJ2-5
CASSYAVTHAAETQYF
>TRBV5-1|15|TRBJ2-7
CASSAGQPGLHEQYF
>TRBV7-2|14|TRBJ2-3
CASSLTRGTDTQYF
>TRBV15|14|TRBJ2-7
CATSRDQEGHEQYF
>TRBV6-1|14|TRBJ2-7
CASSDAGTGNEQYF
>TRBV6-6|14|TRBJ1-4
CASSYGLTNEKLFF
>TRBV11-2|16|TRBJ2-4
CASSFDFLLAKNIQYF
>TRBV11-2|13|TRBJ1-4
CAVGGLDNEKLFF
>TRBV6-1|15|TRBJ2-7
CASSVLTGVKEEQYF
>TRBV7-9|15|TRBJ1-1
CASSLALGANTEAFF
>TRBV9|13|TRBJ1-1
CASSVMGATEAFF
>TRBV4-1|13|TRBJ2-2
CASSPFGPGELFF
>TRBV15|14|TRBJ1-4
CATKSRVGNEKLFF
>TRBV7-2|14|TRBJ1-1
CASSLRGRNTEAFF
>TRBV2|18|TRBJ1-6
CASSHTGERHFRDSPLHF
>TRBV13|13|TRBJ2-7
CASSFGTSTEQYF
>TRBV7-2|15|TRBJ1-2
CASSLTQASNYGYTF
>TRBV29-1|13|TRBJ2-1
CSHTGTGYNEQFF
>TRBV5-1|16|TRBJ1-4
CASSSIGGPSNEKLFF
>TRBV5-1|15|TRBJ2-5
CASSLETGGQETQYF
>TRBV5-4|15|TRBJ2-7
CASSLPGTGELKQYF
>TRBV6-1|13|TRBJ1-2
CASSVDRDYGYTF
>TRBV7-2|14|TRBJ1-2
CASSSAGSNYGYTF
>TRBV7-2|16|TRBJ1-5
CASSLVAQGARQPQHF
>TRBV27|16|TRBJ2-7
CASSSFRSPTAYEQYF
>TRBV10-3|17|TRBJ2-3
CASGGAPGTAPLDTQYF
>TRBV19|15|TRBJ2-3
CASSTTSYGADTQYF
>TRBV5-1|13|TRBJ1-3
CASSLRVGNTIYF
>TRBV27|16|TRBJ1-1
CASSLGGKRVNTEAFF
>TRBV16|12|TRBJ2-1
CASSHSVDEQFF
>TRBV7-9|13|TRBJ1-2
CASSLKGQGVYTF
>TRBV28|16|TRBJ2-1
CASSLPPQGSYNEQFF
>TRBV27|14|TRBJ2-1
CASSGQSAFVEQFF
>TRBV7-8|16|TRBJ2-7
CASSLAGTSGAYEQYF
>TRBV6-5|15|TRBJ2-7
CASSYSEGPSYEQYF
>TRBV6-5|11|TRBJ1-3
CASIRRNTIYF
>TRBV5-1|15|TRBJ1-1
CASSLFSGETTEAFF
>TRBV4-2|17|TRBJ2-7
CASSQDLPREFQYEQYF
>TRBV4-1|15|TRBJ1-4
CASSRQGRTNEKLFF
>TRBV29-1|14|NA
CSVVSGTGNYEQYF
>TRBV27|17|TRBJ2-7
CASSLKFPGQPTYEQYF
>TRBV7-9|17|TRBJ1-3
CASSLVWRTGSGNTIYF
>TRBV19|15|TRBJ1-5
CASSIGGEGNQPQHF
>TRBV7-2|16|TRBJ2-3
CASSPDTSGGALTQYF
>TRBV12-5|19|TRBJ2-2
CASGLDRTSGGGSTGELFF
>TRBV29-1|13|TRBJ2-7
CSVVFAGAYEQYF
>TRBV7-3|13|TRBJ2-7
CASSFSGGGEQYF
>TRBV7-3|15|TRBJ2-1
CASSMGGSSYNEQFF
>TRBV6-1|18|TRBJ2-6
CASSEPGRGLAGANVLTF